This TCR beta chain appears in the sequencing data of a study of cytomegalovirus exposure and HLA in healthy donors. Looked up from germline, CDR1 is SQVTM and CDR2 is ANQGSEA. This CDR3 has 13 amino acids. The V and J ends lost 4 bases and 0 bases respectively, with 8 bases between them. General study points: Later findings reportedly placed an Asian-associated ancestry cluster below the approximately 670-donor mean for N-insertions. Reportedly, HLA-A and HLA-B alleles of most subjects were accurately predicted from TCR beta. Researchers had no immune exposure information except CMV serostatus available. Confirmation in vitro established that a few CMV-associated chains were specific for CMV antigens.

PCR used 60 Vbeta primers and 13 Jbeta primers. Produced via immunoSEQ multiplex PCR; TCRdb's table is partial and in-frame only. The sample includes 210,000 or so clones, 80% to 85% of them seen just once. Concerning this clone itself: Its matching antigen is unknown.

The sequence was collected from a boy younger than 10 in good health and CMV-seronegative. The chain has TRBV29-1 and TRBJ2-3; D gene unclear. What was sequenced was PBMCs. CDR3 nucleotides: TGCAGCGTTGGTGGCCGTAGCACAGATACGCAGTATTTT. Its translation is CSVGGRSTDTQYF.